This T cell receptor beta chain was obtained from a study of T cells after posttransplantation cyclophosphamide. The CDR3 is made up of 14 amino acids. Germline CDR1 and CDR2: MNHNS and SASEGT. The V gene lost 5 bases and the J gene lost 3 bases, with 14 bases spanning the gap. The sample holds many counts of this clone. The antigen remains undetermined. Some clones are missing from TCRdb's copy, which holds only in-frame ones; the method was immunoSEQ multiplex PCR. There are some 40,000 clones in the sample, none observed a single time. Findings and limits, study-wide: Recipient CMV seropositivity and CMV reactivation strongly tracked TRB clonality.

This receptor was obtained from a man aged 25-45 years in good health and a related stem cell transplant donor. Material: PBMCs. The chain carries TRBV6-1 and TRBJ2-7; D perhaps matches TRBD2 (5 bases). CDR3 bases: TGTGCCAGCAGTTTCCGGGGTCCAGGCTACGAGCAGTACTTC. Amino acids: CASSFRGPGYEQYF.